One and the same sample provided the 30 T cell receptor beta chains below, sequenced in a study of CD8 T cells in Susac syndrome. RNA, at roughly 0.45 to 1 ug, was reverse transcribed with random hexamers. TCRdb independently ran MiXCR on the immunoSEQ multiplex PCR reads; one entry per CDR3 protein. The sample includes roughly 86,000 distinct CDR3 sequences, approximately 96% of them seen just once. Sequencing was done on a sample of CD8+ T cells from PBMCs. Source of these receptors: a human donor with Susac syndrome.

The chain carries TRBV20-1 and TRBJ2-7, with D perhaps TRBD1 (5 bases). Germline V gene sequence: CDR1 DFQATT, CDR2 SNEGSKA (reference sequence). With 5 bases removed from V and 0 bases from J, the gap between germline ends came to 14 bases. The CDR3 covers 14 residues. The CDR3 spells CSALDHRSSYEQYF. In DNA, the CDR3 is TGCAGTGCTCTGGATCACAGGAGCTCCTACGAGCAGTACTTC.

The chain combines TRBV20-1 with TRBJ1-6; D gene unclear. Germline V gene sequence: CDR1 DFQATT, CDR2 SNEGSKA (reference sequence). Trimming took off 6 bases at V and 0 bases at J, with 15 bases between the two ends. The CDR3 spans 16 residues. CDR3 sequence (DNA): TGCAGTGCAGCTTCGACTAGTTTCTCCTATAATTCACCCCTCCACTTT. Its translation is CSAASTSFSYNSPLHF.

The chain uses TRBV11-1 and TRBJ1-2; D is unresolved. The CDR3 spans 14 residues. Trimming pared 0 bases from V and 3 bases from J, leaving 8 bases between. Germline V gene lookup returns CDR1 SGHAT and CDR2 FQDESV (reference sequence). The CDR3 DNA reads TGTGCCAGCAGCTTAGCTATGACTGACTATGGCTACACCTTC. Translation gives CASSLAMTDYGYTF.

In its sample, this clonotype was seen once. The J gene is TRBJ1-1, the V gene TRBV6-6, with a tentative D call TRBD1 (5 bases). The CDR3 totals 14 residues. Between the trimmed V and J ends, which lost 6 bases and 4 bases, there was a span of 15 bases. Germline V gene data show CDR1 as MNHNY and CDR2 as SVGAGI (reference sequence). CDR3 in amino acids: CASSRQSWGTEAFF. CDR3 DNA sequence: TGTGCCAGCAGCCGACAGTCTTGGGGCACTGAAGCTTTCTTT.

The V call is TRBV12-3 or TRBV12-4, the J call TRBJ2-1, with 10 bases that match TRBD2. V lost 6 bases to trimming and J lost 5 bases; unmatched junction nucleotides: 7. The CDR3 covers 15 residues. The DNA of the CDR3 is TGTGCCAGCAGACCCGAGCGGGGGGGTCACAATGAGCAGTTCTTC. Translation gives CASRPERGGHNEQFF.

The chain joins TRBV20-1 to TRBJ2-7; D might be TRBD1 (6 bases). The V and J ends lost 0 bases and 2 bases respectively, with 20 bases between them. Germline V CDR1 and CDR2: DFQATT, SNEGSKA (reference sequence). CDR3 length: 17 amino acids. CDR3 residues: CSARDFLGQTNPYEQYF. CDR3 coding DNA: TGCAGTGCTAGAGATTTTTTAGGACAGACCAACCCCTACGAGCAGTACTTC.

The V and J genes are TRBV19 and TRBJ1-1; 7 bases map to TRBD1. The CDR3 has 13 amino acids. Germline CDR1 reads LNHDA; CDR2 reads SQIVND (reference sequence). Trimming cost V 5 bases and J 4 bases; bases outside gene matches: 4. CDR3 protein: CASSLNRGTEAFF. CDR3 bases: TGTGCCAGTAGTCTTAACAGGGGCACTGAAGCTTTCTTT.

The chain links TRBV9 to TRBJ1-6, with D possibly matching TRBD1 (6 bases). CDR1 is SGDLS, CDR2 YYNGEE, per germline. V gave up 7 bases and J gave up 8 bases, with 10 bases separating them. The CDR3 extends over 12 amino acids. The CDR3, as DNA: TGTGCCAGCGGACAGCCTGATTCACCCCTCCACTTT. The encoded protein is CASGQPDSPLHF.

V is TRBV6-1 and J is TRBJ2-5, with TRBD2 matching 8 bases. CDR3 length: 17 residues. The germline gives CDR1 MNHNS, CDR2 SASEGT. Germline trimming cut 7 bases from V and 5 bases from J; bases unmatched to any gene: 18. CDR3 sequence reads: CASTRGERGLKVETQYF. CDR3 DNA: TGTGCCAGCACCCGGGGCGAGCGGGGGCTAAAAGTGGAGACCCAGTACTTC.

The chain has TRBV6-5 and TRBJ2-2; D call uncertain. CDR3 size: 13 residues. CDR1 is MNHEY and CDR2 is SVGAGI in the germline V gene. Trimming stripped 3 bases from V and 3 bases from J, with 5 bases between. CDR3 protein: CASSYKDTGELFF. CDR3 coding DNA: TGTGCCAGCAGTTATAAGGACACCGGGGAGCTGTTTTTT.

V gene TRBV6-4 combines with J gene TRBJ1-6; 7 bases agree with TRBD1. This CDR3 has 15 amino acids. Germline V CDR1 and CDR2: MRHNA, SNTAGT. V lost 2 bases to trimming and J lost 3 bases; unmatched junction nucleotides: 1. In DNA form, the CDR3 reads TGTGCCAGCAGTGACGACAGGGACTATAATTCACCCCTCCACTTT. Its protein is CASSDDRDYNSPLHF.

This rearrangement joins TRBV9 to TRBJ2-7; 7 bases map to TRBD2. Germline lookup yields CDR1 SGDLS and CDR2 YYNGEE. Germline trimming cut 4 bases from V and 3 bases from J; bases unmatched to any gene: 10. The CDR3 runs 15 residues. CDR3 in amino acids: CASSPLSTSLYEQYF. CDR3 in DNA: TGTGCCAGCAGCCCGCTGTCGACTAGCCTCTACGAGCAGTACTTC.

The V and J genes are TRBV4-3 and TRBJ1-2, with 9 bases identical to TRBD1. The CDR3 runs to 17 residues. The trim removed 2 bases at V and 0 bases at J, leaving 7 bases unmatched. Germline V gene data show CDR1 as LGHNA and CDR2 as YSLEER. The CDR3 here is CASSQRGTGRTNYGYTF. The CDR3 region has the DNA TGCGCCAGCAGCCAACGCGGGACAGGGCGGACTAACTATGGCTACACCTTC.

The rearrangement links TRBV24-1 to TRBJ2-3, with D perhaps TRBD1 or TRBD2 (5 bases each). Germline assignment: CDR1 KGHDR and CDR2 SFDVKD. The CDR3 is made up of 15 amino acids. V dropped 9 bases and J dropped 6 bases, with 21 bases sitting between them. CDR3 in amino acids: CATREGASTRDTQYF. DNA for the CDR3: TGTGCCACCCGGGAAGGGGCTAGCACCCGGGATACGCAGTATTTT.

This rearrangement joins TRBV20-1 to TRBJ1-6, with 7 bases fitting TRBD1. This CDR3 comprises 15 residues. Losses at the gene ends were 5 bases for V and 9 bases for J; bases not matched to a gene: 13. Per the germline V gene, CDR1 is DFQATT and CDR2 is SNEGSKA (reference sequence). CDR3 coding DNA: TGCAGTGCTCTAAAGACGACAGGGAAAGGTTCACCCCTCCACTTT. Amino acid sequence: CSALKTTGKGSPLHF.

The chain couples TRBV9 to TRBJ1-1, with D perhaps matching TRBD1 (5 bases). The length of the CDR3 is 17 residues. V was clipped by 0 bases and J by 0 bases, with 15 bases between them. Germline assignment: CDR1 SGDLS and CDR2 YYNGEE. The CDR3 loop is CASSVDPPRGLNTEAFF. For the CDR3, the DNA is TGTGCCAGCAGCGTAGACCCCCCTAGGGGCTTGAACACTGAAGCTTTCTTT. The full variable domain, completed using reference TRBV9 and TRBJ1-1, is DSGVTQTPKHLITATGQRVTLRCSPRSGDLSVYWYQQSLDQGLQFLIQYYNGEERAKGNILERFSAQQFPDLHSELNLSSLELGDSALYFCASSVDPPRGLNTEAFFGQGTRLTVV.

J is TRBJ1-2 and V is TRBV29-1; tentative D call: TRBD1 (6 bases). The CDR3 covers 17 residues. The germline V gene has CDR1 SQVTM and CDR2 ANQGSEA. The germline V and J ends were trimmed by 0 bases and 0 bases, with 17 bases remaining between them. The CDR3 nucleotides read TGCAGCGTTGAAGATCCGGTAGGGGGGCGGGCTAACTATGGCTACACCTTC. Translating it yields CSVEDPVGGRANYGYTF.

The CDR3 DNA sequence: TGTGCCAGCAGCTTAGGTTACAGGGGAGGGGGAGAGACCCAGTACTTC. It codes for CASSLGYRGGGETQYF. V and J are TRBV7-2 and TRBJ2-5, with D perhaps being TRBD1 or TRBD2 (7 bases each). The V gene's germline CDR1 is SGHTA and CDR2 FQGNSA. This CDR3 is built from 16 residues. V lost 1 base to trimming and J lost 4 bases, with 16 bases between them. The full variable domain, with the rest looked up from reference TRBV7-2 and TRBJ2-5, is GAGVSQSPSNKVTEKGKDVELRCDPISGHTALYWYRQSLGQGLEFLIYFQGNSAPDKSGLPSDRFSAERTGGSVSTLTIQRTQQEDSAVYLCASSLGYRGGGETQYFGPGTRLLVL.

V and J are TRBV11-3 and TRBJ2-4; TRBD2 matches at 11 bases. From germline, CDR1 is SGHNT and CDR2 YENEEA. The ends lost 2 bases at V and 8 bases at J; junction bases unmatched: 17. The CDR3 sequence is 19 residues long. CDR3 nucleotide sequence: TGTGCCAGCAGCTTAAATCGCGCTAGCGGGGGGATCGAGGTAGACATTCAGTACTTC. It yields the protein CASSLNRASGGIEVDIQYF. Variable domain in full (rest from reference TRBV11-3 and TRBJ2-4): EAGVVQSPRYKIIEKKQPVAFWCNPISGHNTLYWYLQNLGQGPELLIRYENEEAVDDSQLPKDRFSAERLKGVDSTLKIQPAELGDSAVYLCASSLNRASGGIEVDIQYFGAGTRLSVL.

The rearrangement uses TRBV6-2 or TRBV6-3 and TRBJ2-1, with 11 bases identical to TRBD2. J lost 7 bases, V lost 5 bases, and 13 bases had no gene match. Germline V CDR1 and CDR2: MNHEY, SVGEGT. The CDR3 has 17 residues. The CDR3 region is CASSVTLGTSGLNEQFF. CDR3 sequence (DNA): TGTGCCAGCAGTGTCACCCTCGGGACTAGCGGTCTTAATGAGCAGTTCTTC.

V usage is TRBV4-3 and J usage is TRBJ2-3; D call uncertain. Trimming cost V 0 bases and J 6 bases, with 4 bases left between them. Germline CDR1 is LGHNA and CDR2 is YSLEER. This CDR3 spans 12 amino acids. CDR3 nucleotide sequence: TGCGCCAGCAGCCAAGATATGGATACGCAGTATTTT. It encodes CASSQDMDTQYF.

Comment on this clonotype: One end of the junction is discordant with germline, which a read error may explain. This chain's CDR3 is CASSLGQGNTEAFF. The CDR3 DNA follows: TGTGCCAGCAGTTTAGGGCAGGGGAACACTGAAGCTTTCTTT. This rearrangement joins TRBV7-2 to TRBJ1-1, with TRBD1 as a possible D gene (5 bases). CDR3 size: 14 residues. Looked up from germline, CDR1 is SGHTA and CDR2 is FQGNSA.

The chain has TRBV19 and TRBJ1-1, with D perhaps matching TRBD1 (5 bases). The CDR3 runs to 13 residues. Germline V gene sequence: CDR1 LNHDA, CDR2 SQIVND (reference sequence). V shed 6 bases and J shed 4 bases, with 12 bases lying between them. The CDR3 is CASSGQGSTEAFF. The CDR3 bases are TGTGCCAGTAGCGGCCAGGGATCCACTGAAGCTTTCTTT.

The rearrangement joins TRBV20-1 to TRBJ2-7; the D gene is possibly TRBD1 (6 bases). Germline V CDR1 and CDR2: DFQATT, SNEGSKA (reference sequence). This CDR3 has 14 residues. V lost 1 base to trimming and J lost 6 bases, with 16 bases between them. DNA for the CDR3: TGCAGTGCTAGAGTCCCGGACAGAGGACCCGAGCAGTACTTC. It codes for CSARVPDRGPEQYF.

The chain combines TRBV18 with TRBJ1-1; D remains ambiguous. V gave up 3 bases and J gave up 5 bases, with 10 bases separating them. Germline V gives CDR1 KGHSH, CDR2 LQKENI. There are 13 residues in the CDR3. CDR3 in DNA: TGTGCCAGCTCACCTGCGCGGGAAACTGAAGCTTTCTTT. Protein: CASSPARETEAFF.

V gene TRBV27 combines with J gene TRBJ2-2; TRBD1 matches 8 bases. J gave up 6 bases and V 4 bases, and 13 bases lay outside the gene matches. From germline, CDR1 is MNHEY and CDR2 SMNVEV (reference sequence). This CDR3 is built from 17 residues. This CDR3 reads CASSSPQRTGMAGELFF. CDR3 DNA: TGTGCCAGCAGTTCGCCGCAGAGGACAGGGATGGCCGGGGAGCTGTTTTTT.

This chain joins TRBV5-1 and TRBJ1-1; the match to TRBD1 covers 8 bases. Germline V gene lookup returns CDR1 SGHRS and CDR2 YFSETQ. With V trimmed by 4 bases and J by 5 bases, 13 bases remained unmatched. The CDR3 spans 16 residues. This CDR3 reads CASSEQGGEWRTEAFF. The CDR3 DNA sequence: TGCGCCAGCAGCGAACAGGGGGGCGAATGGCGGACTGAAGCTTTCTTT.

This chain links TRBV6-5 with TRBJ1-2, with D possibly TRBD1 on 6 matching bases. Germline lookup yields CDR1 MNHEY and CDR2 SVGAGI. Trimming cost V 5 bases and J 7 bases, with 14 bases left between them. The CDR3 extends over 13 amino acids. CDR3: CASSPQGSGGYTF. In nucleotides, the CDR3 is TGTGCCAGCAGTCCACAGGGATCGGGTGGCTACACCTTC.

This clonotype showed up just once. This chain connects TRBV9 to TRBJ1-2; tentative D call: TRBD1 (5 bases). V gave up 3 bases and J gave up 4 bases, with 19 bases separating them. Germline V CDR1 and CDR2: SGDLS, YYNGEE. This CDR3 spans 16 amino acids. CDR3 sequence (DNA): TGTGCCAGCAGCGGGAACCGGGACGACGACGGCTATGGCTACACCTTC. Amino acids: CASSGNRDDDGYGYTF.

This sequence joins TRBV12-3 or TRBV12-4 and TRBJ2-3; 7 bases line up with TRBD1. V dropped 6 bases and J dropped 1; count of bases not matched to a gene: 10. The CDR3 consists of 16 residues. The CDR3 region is CASSSPAGGRTDTQYF. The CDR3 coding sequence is TGTGCCAGCAGCTCCCCGGCAGGGGGTCGCACAGATACGCAGTATTTT.